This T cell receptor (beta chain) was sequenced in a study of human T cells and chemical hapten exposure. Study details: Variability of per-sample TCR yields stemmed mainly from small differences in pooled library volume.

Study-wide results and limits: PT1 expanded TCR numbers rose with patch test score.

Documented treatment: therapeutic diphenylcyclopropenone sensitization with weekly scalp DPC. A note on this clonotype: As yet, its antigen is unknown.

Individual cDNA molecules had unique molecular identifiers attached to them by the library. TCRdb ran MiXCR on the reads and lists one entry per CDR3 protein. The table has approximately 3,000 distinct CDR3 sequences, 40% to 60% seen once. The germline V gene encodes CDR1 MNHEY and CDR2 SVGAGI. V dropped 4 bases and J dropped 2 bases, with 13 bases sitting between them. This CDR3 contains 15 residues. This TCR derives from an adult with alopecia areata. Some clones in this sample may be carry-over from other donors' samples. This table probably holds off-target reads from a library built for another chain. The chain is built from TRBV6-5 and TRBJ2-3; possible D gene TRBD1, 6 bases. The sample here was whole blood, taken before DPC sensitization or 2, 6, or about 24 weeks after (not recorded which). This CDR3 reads CASSSLRGHTDTQYF. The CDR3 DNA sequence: TGTGCCAGCAGTTCCCTCCGGGGACACACAGATACGCAGTATTTT.